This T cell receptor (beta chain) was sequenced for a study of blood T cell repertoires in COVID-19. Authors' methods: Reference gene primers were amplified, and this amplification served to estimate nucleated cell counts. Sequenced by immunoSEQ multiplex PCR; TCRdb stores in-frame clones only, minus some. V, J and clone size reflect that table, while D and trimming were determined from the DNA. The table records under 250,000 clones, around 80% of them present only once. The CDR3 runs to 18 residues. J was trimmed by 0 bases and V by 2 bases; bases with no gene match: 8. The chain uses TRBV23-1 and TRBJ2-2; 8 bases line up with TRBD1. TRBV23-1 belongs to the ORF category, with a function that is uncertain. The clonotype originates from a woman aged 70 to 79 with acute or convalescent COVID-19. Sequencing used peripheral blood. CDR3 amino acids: CASSQNRDRTPNTGELFF. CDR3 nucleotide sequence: TGCGCCAGCAGTCAAAACCGGGACAGGACGCCGAACACCGGGGAGCTGTTTTTT.